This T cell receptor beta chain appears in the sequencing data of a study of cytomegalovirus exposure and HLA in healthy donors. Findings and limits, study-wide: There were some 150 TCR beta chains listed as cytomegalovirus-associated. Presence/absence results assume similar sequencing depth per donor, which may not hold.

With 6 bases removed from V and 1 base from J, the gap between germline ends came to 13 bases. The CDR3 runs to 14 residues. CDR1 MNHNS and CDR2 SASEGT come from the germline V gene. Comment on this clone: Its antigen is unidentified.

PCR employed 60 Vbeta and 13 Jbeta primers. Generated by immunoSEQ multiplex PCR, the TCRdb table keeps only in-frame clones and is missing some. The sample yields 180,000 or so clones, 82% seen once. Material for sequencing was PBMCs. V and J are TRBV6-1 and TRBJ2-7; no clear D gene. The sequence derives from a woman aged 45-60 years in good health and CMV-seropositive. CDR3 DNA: TGTGCCAGCAGGACTGCCTGGAGATCCTACGAGCAGTACTTC. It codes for CASRTAWRSYEQYF.